This TCR beta chain was sequenced during a study of T cells in Graves' hyperthyroidism and ophthalmopathy. The CDR3 extends over 16 amino acids. Trimming removed 0 bases at V and 3 bases at J, with 12 bases between. Germline CDR1 is MNHEY and CDR2 is SVGAGI. It was RNA transcripts that yielded the amplified TCR beta CDR3 regions. Using the HTBI primer set, a first-round RT-PCR was run on the TCR CDR3. From the multiplex PCR reads, TCRdb called clonotypes with MiXCR, one entry per CDR3 protein. The sample includes around 350,000 distinct CDR3 sequences, 13% of them seen just once. The table lists this clonotype with a few counts.

The sequence was collected from a woman aged 18-29 years with Graves' hyperthyroidism. Sequenced sample: blood. This chain links TRBV6-5 with TRBJ1-5; tentative D call: TRBD1 (6 bases). CDR3 nucleotide sequence: TGTGCCAGCAGTTACTCGAGAAAGGGGGTCAATCAGCCCCAGCATTTT. Its translation is CASSYSRKGVNQPQHF.